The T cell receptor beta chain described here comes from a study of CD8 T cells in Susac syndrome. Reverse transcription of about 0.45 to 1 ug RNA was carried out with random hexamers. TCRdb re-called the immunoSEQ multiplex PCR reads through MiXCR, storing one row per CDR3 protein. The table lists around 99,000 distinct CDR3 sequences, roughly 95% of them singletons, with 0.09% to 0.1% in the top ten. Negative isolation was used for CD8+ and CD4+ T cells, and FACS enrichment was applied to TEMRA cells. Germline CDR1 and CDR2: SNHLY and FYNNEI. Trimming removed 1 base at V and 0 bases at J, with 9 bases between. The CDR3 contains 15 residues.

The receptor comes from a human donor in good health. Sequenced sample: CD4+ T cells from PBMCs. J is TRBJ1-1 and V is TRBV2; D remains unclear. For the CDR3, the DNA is TGTGCCAGCAGTGAAGTAATAATGATGAACACTGAAGCTTTCTTT. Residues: CASSEVIMMNTEAFF.